Below, one TCR beta chain is given with its context. Its matching antigen is unknown. The data are from a study of shared clonotypes between healthy human individuals. This CDR3 spans 14 amino acids. The ends lost 4 bases at V and 2 bases at J; junction bases unmatched: 4. Germline V CDR1 and CDR2: SQVTM, ANQGSEA. The donor population consisted of healthy HIV-negative adults with no recent acute infections or vaccinations. Assay runs were performed at deep level. The data were produced by immunoSEQ multiplex PCR, yet TCRdb's version contains in-frame clones alone and is incomplete. The sample yields about 990,000 clones, about 84% seen once. Study conclusions and caveats: As a rule, naive subsets had a larger estimated richness than memory subsets. Of the naive CD4 clonotypes, around 4.7% were shared across a few donors.

The receptor comes from a man aged 18 to 29 in good health. Some clones in this sample may be carry-over from other donors' samples. The gene calls are TRBV29-1 and TRBJ2-7; 11 nucleotides match TRBD1. The material sequenced was memory CD4+ T cells from PBMCs. Specified subset: CD45RA-negative fraction. CDR3 nucleotide sequence: TGCAGCGTTGTGCCGGGACAGGGGGCCTACGAGCAGTACTTC. This codes for CSVVPGQGAYEQYF.